Below are 27 T cell receptor beta chains sequenced from a single sample in a study of cytomegalovirus exposure and HLA in healthy donors. Amplification used 60 Vbeta primers and 13 Jbeta primers. Sequencing used immunoSEQ multiplex PCR; TCRdb keeps in-frame clones, though not all of them. The sample lists approximately 190,000 clones, roughly four fifths occurring once. Sequenced material: PBMCs. The source of these receptors is a woman aged 18-29 years in good health and CMV-seronegative.

The V and J genes are TRBV7-6 and TRBJ2-1; perhaps TRBD1 as D (6 bases). The V end lost 7 bases, the J end lost 1 base, and 14 bases lay between the germline ends. Germline CDR1 SGHVS, CDR2 FNYEAQ. The CDR3 runs to 15 residues. CDR3 bases: TGTGCCAGCACCCGGATAGGGGGATCCTACAATGAGCAGTTCTTC. As protein: CASTRIGGSYNEQFF. Full variable domain (missing parts from reference TRBV7-6 and TRBJ2-1): GAGVSQSPRYKVTKRGQDVALRCDPISGHVSLYWYRQALGQGPEFLTYFNYEAQQDKSGLPNDRFSAERPEGSISTLTIQRTEQRDSAMYRCASTRIGGSYNEQFFGPGTRLTVL.

This clone has only a few counts. This chain joins TRBV2 and TRBJ1-1; D not certain. Trimming removed 5 bases at V and 8 bases at J, with 9 bases between. CDR1 SNHLY and CDR2 FYNNEI come from the germline V gene. The CDR3 spans 11 residues. For the CDR3, the DNA is TGTGCCAGCAGTCAGACCGGGGAAGCTTTCTTT. Its protein is CASSQTGEAFF.

CDR3 protein: CASSQVTENYGYTF. CDR3 nucleotides: TGCGCCAGCAGCCAGGTAACAGAAAACTATGGCTACACCTTC. This chain links TRBV4-1 with TRBJ1-2; D is unresolved. This CDR3 spans 14 amino acids. The V end lost 3 bases, the J end lost 2 bases, and 10 bases lay between the germline ends. Germline V gene sequence: CDR1 MGHRA, CDR2 YSYEKL.

The genes are TRBV29-1 and TRBJ2-5; 8 bases are shared with TRBD2. Looked up from germline, CDR1 is SQVTM and CDR2 is ANQGSEA. J gave up 1 base and V 0 bases, and 4 bases lay outside the gene matches. This CDR3 contains 15 residues. In nucleotides, the CDR3 is TGCAGCGTTGAAGATCTAGCGGGTGGCCAAGAGACCCAGTACTTC. Its protein product is CSVEDLAGGQETQYF.

The chain combines TRBV29-1 with TRBJ2-7; no reliable D call. The CDR3 length is 12 residues. Trimming left V 6 bases short and J 3 bases short, with 12 bases between. Per germline, CDR1 SQVTM and CDR2 ANQGSEA. The CDR3 spells CSVEVEFYEQYF. The CDR3 DNA is TGCAGCGTAGAGGTAGAATTCTACGAGCAGTACTTC.

The chain combines TRBV27 with TRBJ2-7; 7 bases line up with TRBD1. From germline, CDR1 is MNHEY and CDR2 SMNVEV (reference sequence). The CDR3 loop spans 14 amino acids. Unmatched junction bases numbered 7, after V lost 5 bases and J lost 3 bases. CDR3 loop: CASSPLGQYYEQYF. The CDR3, as DNA: TGTGCCAGCAGTCCGTTGGGACAGTACTACGAGCAGTACTTC.

V is TRBV19 and J is TRBJ2-3, with 7 bases lining up with TRBD1. CDR1 and CDR2 (germline): LNHDA, SQIVND (reference sequence). The CDR3 contains 14 residues. Germline trimming cut 5 bases from V and 2 bases from J; bases unmatched to any gene: 4. The CDR3 loop is CASSLTGVTDTQYF. CDR3 coding DNA: TGTGCCAGTAGTCTAACAGGGGTCACAGATACGCAGTATTTT.

The chain uses TRBV6-1 and TRBJ2-2, with 9 bases fitting TRBD1. V dropped 5 bases and J dropped 4; count of bases not matched to a gene: 5. The CDR3 runs to 15 residues. The V gene's germline CDR1 is MNHNS and CDR2 SASEGT. The CDR3 protein is CASSPGQGSTGELFF. CDR3 sequence (DNA): TGTGCCAGCAGTCCCGGACAGGGGAGCACCGGGGAGCTGTTTTTT.

The chain employs TRBV11-3 and TRBJ2-7; TRBD1 is a possible D gene (5 bases). The CDR3 sequence is 14 residues long. V lost 3 bases, J lost 0 bases, and 9 bases lay in between. Germline CDR1 SGHNT, CDR2 YENEEA. In DNA form, the CDR3 reads TGTGCCAGCAGCTTTGCAGGGAACTCCTACGAGCAGTACTTC. Translating gives CASSFAGNSYEQYF.

This clone was observed a single time. The gene calls are TRBV9 and TRBJ2-3, with TRBD2 matching over 7 bases. Per the germline V gene, CDR1 is SGDLS and CDR2 is YYNGEE. CDR3 size: 15 residues. J gave up 6 bases and V 3 bases, and 10 bases lay outside the gene matches. The CDR3 spells CASSALLAEFDTQYF. The CDR3 DNA reads TGTGCCAGCAGCGCACTCCTAGCGGAGTTTGATACGCAGTATTTT.

This chain links TRBV27 with TRBJ1-2, with TRBD1 matching 9 bases. This CDR3 is built from 16 residues. The V segment lost 5 bases and the J segment 3 bases; nucleotides outside the gene matches: 10. The germline V gene has CDR1 MNHEY and CDR2 SMNVEV (reference sequence). The DNA for the CDR3 is TGTGCCAGCAGTCCCCGGACAGGGGAAACACACTATGGCTACACCTTC. Translated, it gives CASSPRTGETHYGYTF.

V is TRBV29-1 and J is TRBJ2-2, with 12 bases lining up with TRBD2. This CDR3 spans 15 amino acids. Losses at the gene ends were 6 bases for V and 4 bases for J; bases not matched to a gene: 6. Germline-derived CDR1 and CDR2 are SQVTM and ANQGSEA. The CDR3 region is CSVVGLAGSTGELFF. The CDR3 DNA sequence: TGCAGCGTCGTGGGACTAGCGGGTTCCACCGGGGAGCTGTTTTTT.

The J gene is TRBJ2-2, the V gene TRBV6-5; 8 bases fit TRBD1. The germline V gene encodes CDR1 MNHEY and CDR2 SVGAGI. CDR3 size: 14 residues. J lost 8 bases, V lost 2 bases, and 4 bases had no gene match. CDR3 in DNA: TGTGCCAGCAGTTACGACAGGGGTGTGGGGGAGCTGTTTTTT. This gives the protein CASSYDRGVGELFF.

The chain couples TRBV2 to TRBJ1-1, with 7 nucleotides matching TRBD1. Germline V lookup: CDR1 SNHLY, CDR2 FYNNEI. The CDR3 has 13 residues. V was clipped by 5 bases and J by 4 bases; unmatched bases: 4. The CDR3 DNA reads TGTGCCAGCAGTCCCAGGGGGTTCACTGAAGCTTTCTTT. Translated: CASSPRGFTEAFF. The variable domain in full, completed from reference TRBV2 and TRBJ1-1, reads EPEVTQTPSHQVTQMGQEVILRCVPISNHLYFYWYRQILGQKVEFLVSFYNNEISEKSEIFDDQFSVERPDGSNFTLKIRSTKLEDSAMYFCASSPRGFTEAFFGQGTRLTVV.

The chain links TRBV18 to TRBJ2-1; TRBD2 matches at 9 bases. J lost 4 bases, V lost 6 bases, and 10 bases had no gene match. CDR1 and CDR2 from the germline V gene are KGHSH and LQKENI. This CDR3 spans 16 amino acids. The CDR3 protein is CASSPNVAGGYNEQFF. The CDR3 DNA follows: TGTGCCAGCTCCCCAAATGTGGCGGGAGGGTACAATGAGCAGTTCTTC.

V usage is TRBV6-5 and J usage is TRBJ2-2; possible D gene TRBD2, 5 bases. Trimming left V 0 bases short and J 6 bases short, with 8 bases between. The CDR3 loop spans 14 amino acids. The V gene's germline CDR1 is MNHEY and CDR2 SVGAGI. The CDR3 DNA is TGTGCCAGCAGTTACTCCCCCGGGGCCGGGGAGCTGTTTTTT. This translates into CASSYSPGAGELFF.

The V gene is TRBV27, the J gene TRBJ2-3; a weak D match, TRBD1 (5 bases). This CDR3 comprises 14 residues. V was shortened by 2 bases and J by 7 bases, with 13 bases between the two germline ends. Germline V gene lookup returns CDR1 MNHEY and CDR2 SMNVEV (reference sequence). The CDR3 DNA reads TGTGCCAGCAGTTTAAGGGGCACACCCCATACGCAGTATTTT. Amino acid sequence: CASSLRGTPHTQYF.

CDR3 coding DNA: TGCGCCAGCAGCCCTGGACAGGGTAGGGATAAAGGAGCCTACGAGCAGTACTTC. Translated: CASSPGQGRDKGAYEQYF. This chain links TRBV5-1 with TRBJ2-7; 8 positions agree with TRBD1. The V gene end was trimmed by 4 bases and the J gene end by 2 bases; junction bases not matched to a gene: 17. In germline, CDR1 is SGHRS, CDR2 YFSETQ. The CDR3 is 18 amino acids.

The V gene is TRBV10-3, the J gene TRBJ1-1, with TRBD1 matching over 8 bases. V was pared by 0 bases and J by 5 bases, with 11 bases of the junction left unmatched. Per the germline V gene, CDR1 is ENHRY and CDR2 is SYGVKD. CDR3 size: 17 residues. This CDR3 is CAISESARGLSTTEAFF. For the CDR3, the DNA is TGTGCCATCAGTGAGTCGGCCAGGGGGCTCTCCACTACTGAAGCTTTCTTT.

CDR3 in amino acids: CASSQGAVNEKLFF. The DNA of the CDR3 is TGTGCCAGCAGCCAGGGGGCCGTTAATGAAAAACTGTTTTTT. V and J are TRBV6-5 and TRBJ1-4; 8 nucleotides match TRBD1. The CDR3 contains 14 residues. Germline V gives CDR1 MNHEY, CDR2 SVGAGI. The trim removed 6 bases at V and 4 bases at J, leaving 4 bases unmatched.

The rearrangement joins TRBV2 to TRBJ2-5, with a tentative D call TRBD2 (6 bases). This CDR3 is built from 14 residues. The germline V gene encodes CDR1 SNHLY and CDR2 FYNNEI. The ends were cut back, 7 bases at V and 3 bases at J, with 15 bases in the middle. This CDR3 reads CASTGVGGKETQYF. As DNA, the CDR3 is TGTGCCAGCACGGGGGTGGGCGGCAAAGAGACCCAGTACTTC.

In its sample, this clone was seen once. This chain uses TRBV7-9 with TRBJ2-1; possible D gene TRBD1, 6 bases. This CDR3 is built from 14 residues. Between the trimmed V and J ends, which lost 4 bases and 4 bases, there was a span of 11 bases. From germline, CDR1 is SEHNR and CDR2 FQNEAQ (reference sequence). The CDR3 sequence is CASSSLRGYNEQFF. CDR3 in DNA: TGTGCCAGCAGCTCGTTAAGGGGGTACAATGAGCAGTTCTTC.

The rearrangement links TRBV5-4 to TRBJ2-3; tentative D call: TRBD1 (6 bases). Germline V gives CDR1 SGHNT, CDR2 YYREEE (reference sequence). V lost 1 base to trimming and J lost 1 base, with 16 bases between them. The CDR3 contains 17 residues. CDR3 protein: CASSLQPGDTGTDTQYF. CDR3 DNA: TGTGCCAGCAGCTTGCAGCCAGGGGATACGGGCACAGATACGCAGTATTTT.

The chain links TRBV19 to TRBJ2-1; possible D gene TRBD2, 6 bases. The CDR3 runs to 13 residues. Germline V gene data show CDR1 as LNHDA and CDR2 as SQIVND (reference sequence). V was shortened by 11 bases and J by 0 bases, with 11 bases between the two germline ends. The CDR3 DNA reads TGTGCCGTGGCGGGGAGCTCCTACAATGAGCAGTTCTTC. Residues: CAVAGSSYNEQFF.

The chain employs TRBV4-2 and TRBJ2-1, with 9 bases lining up with TRBD2. Germline V lookup: CDR1 LGHNA, CDR2 YNFKEQ. V dropped 4 bases and J dropped 7; count of bases not matched to a gene: 8. This CDR3 has 15 residues. CDR3 DNA: TGTGCCAGCAGCCTAGGGGTAGCGGGAGATAATGAGCAGTTCTTC. It specifies CASSLGVAGDNEQFF.

This clone was observed a few times. The chain joins TRBV27 to TRBJ2-5; 10 bases agree with TRBD2. Germline V gives CDR1 MNHEY, CDR2 SMNVEV (reference sequence). CDR3 length: 13 amino acids. V trimming: 5 bases; J trimming: 9 bases; junction bases outside the gene matches: 6. CDR3 in DNA: TGTGCCAGCAGTCCCAGCGGGGGGGGGTCCCAGTACTTC. Encoded protein: CASSPSGGGSQYF.

The chain couples TRBV6-1 to TRBJ2-2; D is perhaps TRBD2 (6 bases). Germline CDR1 MNHNS, CDR2 SASEGT. The CDR3 extends over 19 amino acids. Trimming pared 4 bases from V and 0 bases from J, leaving 21 bases between. CDR3 sequence (DNA): TGTGCCAGCAGTGCGAAGAGCGGGTGGAGCTCTTCGAACACCGGGGAGCTGTTTTTT. Its protein is CASSAKSGWSSSNTGELFF.